The sample holds many counts of the clone carrying this T cell receptor beta chain. Its antigen is still unknown. Orbital computed tomography and thyroid ultrasound, along with TRAb, serum thyroxine and clinical symptoms, underpinned diagnosis. A volume of 8.5 to 10 ml of fresh peripheral blood supplied the PBMCs. This record comes from a study of Graves' ophthalmopathy and Graves' hyperthyroidism. Transcripts of RNA were the source for amplifying TCR beta CDR3 regions. An initial RT-PCR round employing HTBI primers preceded a second-round multiplex PCR. One entry per CDR3 protein, called by TCRdb with MiXCR from the multiplex PCR reads. The sample shows more than 45,000 distinct CDR3 sequences, around 48% of them seen only once. Findings and limits, study-wide: Between ophthalmopathy and stable hyperthyroidism, a 13-signature model drew a separation with about 88% sensitivity and around 80% specificity. Clonotypes were expanded in thyroid at above 0.001 frequency, and most also appeared in blood.

The CDR3 runs 16 residues. V shed 3 bases, J shed 5 bases, and the junction held 9 bases outside the gene matches. The germline gives CDR1 MDHEN, CDR2 SYDVKM. Sample: peripheral blood. The sequence came from an adult man with Graves' ophthalmopathy. The rearrangement uses TRBV28 and TRBJ1-5; TRBD1 matches at 8 bases. CDR3 nucleotides: TGTGCCAGCAGTTTCGACCGGGACAGGCCTTATCAGCCCCAGCATTTT. As protein: CASSFDRDRPYQPQHF.